The 5 T cell receptor beta chains presented below share a single source sample, sequenced in a study of blood T cell repertoires in COVID-19. Some clones are missing from TCRdb's copy, which holds only in-frame ones; the method was immunoSEQ multiplex PCR. Here the sample spans about 170,000 clones, roughly 84% being singletons. Sequences were obtained from peripheral blood. The receptors were gathered from a woman aged 55-70 years with acute or convalescent COVID-19.

This chain links TRBV6-5 with TRBJ2-3; 7 bases align to TRBD1. Per germline, CDR1 MNHEY and CDR2 SVGAGI. V lost 5 bases and J lost 3; bases outside the gene matches: 5. The CDR3 is 14 residues long. As DNA, the CDR3 is TGTGCCAGCAGTCACCGGGACAGAACAGATACGCAGTATTTT. The encoded protein is CASSHRDRTDTQYF.

V and J are TRBV19 and TRBJ1-2; 10 bases line up with TRBD1. CDR1 is LNHDA and CDR2 is SQIVND in the germline V gene (reference sequence). This CDR3 region has 15 residues. V lost 6 bases, J lost 5 bases, and 9 bases stayed unmatched. The CDR3 nucleotides are TGTGCCAGTAGACCGGGACAGGGGTCGCGGTATGGCTACACCTTC. This encodes CASRPGQGSRYGYTF.

This clone occurred a few times. V usage is TRBV11-3 and J usage is TRBJ1-6; the D is unclear. The V gene lost 2 bases and the J gene lost 6 bases, with 5 bases spanning the gap. The V gene's germline CDR1 is SGHNT and CDR2 YENEEA. This CDR3 contains 13 residues. DNA of the CDR3: TGTGCCAGCAGCTTAACGGTTAATTCACCCCTCCACTTT. Translated: CASSLTVNSPLHF. Combining the CDR3 with reference TRBV11-3 and TRBJ1-6 gives the whole variable domain EAGVVQSPRYKIIEKKQPVAFWCNPISGHNTLYWYLQNLGQGPELLIRYENEEAVDDSQLPKDRFSAERLKGVDSTLKIQPAELGDSAVYLCASSLTVNSPLHFGNGTRLTVT.

The rearrangement joins TRBV7-8 to TRBJ2-1; weak D call: TRBD1 (5 bases). The V and J ends lost 5 bases and 9 bases respectively, with 8 bases between them. Germline V gene lookup returns CDR1 SGHVS and CDR2 FQNEAQ. This CDR3 spans 11 amino acids. The CDR3 spells CASSHTGEQFF. The CDR3 DNA sequence: TGTGCCAGCAGCCATACAGGTGAGCAGTTCTTC.

The table lists this clone with a count of one. The chain combines TRBV5-4 with TRBJ2-2; D is perhaps TRBD2 (6 bases). V was pared by 0 bases and J by 5 bases, with 17 bases between. The germline V gene encodes CDR1 SGHNT and CDR2 YYREEE (reference sequence). This CDR3 has 17 residues. Here the CDR3 DNA reads TGTGCCAGCAGCTTGGGCGGGGCCCGCCGGGGAACCGGGGAGCTGTTTTTT. Amino acid sequence: CASSLGGARRGTGELFF.